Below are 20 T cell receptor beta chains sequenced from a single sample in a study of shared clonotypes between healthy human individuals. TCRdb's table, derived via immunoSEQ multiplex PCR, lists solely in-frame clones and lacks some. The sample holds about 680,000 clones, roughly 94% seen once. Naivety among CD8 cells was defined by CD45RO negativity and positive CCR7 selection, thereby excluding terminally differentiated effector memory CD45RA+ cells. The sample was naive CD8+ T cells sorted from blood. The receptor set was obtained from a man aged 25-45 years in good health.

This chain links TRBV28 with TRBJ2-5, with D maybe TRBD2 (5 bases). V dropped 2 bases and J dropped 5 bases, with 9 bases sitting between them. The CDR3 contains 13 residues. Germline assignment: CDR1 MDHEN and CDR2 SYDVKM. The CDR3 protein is CASSLMRVETQYF. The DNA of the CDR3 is TGTGCCAGCAGTTTAATGAGGGTGGAGACCCAGTACTTC.

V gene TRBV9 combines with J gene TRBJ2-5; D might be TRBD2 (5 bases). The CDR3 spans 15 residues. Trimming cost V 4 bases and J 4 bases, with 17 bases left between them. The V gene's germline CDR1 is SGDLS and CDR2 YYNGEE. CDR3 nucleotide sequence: TGTGCCAGCAGCCCCCGTCGGGGTCCGGGAGAGACCCAGTACTTC. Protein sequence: CASSPRRGPGETQYF.

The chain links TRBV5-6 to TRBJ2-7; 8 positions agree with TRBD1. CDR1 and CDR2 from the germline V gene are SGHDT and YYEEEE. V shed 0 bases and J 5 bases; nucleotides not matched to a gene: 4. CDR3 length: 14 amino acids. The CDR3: CASSLGTGLDEQYF. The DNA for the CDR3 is TGTGCCAGCAGCTTGGGGACAGGGCTCGACGAGCAGTACTTC. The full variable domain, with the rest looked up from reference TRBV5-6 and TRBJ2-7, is DAGVTQSPTHLIKTRGQQVTLRCSPKSGHDTVSWYQQALGQGPQFIFQYYEEEERQRGNFPDRFSGHQFPNYSSELNVNALLLGDSALYLCASSLGTGLDEQYFGPGTRLTVT.

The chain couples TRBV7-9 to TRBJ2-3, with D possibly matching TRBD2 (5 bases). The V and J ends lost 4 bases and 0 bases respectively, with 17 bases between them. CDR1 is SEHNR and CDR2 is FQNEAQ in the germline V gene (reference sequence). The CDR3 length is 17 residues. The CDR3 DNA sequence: TGTGCCAGCAGCTCGGAGTCCGGGGTTTCTAGCACAGATACGCAGTATTTT. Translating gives CASSSESGVSSTDTQYF.

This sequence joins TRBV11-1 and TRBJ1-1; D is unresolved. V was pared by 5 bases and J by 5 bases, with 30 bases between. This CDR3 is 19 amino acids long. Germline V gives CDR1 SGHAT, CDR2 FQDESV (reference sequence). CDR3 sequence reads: CASSTINPFNAEVGTEAFF. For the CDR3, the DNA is TGTGCCAGCAGCACAATTAACCCCTTTAACGCCGAGGTTGGGACTGAAGCTTTCTTT.

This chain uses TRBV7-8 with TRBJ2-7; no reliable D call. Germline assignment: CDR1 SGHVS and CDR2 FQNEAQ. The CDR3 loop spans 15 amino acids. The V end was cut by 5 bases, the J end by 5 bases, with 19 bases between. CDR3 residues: CASSPEQLTLDEQYF. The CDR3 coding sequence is TGTGCCAGCAGCCCTGAGCAGCTAACACTGGACGAGCAGTACTTC.

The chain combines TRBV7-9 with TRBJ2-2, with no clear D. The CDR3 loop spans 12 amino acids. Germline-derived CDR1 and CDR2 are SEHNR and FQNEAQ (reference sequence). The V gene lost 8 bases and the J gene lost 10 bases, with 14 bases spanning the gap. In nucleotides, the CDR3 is TGTGCCAGCCAACGAGGTGGCGCGGAGCTGTTTTTT. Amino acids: CASQRGGAELFF. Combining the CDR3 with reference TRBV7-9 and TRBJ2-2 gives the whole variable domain DTGVSQNPRHKITKRGQNVTFRCDPISEHNRLYWYRQTLGQGPEFLTYFQNEAQLEKSRLLSDRFSAERPKGSFSTLEIQRTEQGDSAMYLCASQRGGAELFFGEGSRLTVL.

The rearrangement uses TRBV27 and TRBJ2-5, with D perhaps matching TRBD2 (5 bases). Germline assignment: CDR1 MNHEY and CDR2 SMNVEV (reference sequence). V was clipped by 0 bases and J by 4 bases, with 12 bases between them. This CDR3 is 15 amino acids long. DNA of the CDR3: TGTGCCAGCAGTTTATCGCCCCGGGCGGGAGAGACCCAGTACTTC. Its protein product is CASSLSPRAGETQYF.

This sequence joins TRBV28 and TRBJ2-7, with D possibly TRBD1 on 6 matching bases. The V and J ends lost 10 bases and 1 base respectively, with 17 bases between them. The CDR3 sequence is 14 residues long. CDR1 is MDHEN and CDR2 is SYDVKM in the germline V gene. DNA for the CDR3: TGTGCCACCGGACATAGACAGGATTCCTACGAGCAGTACTTC. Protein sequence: CATGHRQDSYEQYF. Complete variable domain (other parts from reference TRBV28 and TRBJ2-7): DVKVTQSSRYLVKRTGEKVFLECVQDMDHENMFWYRQDPGLGLRLIYFSYDVKMKEKGDIPEGYSVSREKKERFSLILESASTNQTSMYLCATGHRQDSYEQYFGPGTRLTVT.

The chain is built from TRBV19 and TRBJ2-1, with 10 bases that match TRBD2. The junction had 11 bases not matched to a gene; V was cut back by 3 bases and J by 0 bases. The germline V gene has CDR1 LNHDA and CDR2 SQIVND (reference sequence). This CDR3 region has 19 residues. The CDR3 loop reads CASSIPGVASGSSYNEQFF. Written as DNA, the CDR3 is TGTGCCAGTAGTATCCCTGGGGTCGCTAGCGGGAGCTCCTACAATGAGCAGTTCTTC.

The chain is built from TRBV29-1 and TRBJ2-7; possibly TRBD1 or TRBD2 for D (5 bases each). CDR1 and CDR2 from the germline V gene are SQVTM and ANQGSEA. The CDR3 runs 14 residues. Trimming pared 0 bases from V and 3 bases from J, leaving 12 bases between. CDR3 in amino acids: CSVEEGARGYEQYF. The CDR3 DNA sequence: TGCAGCGTTGAAGAGGGCGCGAGGGGCTACGAGCAGTACTTC.

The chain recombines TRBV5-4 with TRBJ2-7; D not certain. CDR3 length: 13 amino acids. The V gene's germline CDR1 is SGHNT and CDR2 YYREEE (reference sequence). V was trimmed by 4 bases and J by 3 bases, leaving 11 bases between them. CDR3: CASSHGPNYEQYF. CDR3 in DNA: TGTGCCAGCAGCCACGGACCAAACTACGAGCAGTACTTC.

DNA for the CDR3: TGTGCCAGCAGCCCAAGGGTCTGGGTCGCAACTAATGAAAAACTGTTTTTT. It yields the protein CASSPRVWVATNEKLFF. V gene TRBV7-9 combines with J gene TRBJ1-4, with D unclear. The V gene lost 5 bases and the J gene lost 0 bases, with 16 bases spanning the gap. CDR3 length: 17 amino acids. CDR1 and CDR2 from the germline V gene are SEHNR and FQNEAQ (reference sequence).

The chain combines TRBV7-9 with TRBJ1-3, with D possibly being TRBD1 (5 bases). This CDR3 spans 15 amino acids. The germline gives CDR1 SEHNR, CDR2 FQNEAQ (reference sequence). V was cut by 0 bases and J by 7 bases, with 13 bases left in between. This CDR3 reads CASSLAAGIGNTIYF. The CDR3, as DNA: TGTGCCAGCAGCTTAGCGGCAGGGATAGGTAACACCATATATTTT.

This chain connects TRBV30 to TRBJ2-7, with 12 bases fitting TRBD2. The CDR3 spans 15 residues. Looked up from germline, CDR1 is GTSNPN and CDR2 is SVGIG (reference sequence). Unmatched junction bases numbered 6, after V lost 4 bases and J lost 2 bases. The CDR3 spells CAWTPSGRATYEQYF. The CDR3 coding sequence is TGTGCCTGGACCCCTAGCGGGAGGGCTACCTACGAGCAGTACTTC.

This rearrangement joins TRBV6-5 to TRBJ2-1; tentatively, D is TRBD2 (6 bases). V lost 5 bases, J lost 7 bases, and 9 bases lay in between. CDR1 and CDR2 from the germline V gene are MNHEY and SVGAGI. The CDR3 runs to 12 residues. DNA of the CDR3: TGTGCCAGCAGTGCCCGGGGGAATGAGCAGTTCTTC. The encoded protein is CASSARGNEQFF.

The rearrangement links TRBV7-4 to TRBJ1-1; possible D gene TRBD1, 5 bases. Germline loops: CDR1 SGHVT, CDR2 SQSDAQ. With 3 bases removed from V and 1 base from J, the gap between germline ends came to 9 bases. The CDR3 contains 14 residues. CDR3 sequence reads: CASSLDISNTEAFF. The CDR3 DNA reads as TGTGCCAGCAGCTTGGACATATCGAACACTGAAGCTTTCTTT.

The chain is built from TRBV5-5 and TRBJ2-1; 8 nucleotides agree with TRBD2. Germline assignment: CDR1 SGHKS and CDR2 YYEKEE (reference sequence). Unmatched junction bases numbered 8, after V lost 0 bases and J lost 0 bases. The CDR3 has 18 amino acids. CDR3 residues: CASSLAQTGGVSYNEQFF. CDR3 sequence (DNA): TGTGCCAGCAGCTTGGCTCAGACGGGAGGGGTCTCCTACAATGAGCAGTTCTTC.

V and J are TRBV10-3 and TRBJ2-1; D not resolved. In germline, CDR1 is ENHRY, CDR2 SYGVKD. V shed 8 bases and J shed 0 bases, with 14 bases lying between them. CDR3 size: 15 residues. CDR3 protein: CAISTPPGSYNEQFF. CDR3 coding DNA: TGTGCCATCTCGACACCCCCGGGCTCCTACAATGAGCAGTTCTTC.

This chain's CDR3 is CASSLRTGTYEQYF. The CDR3 nucleotides are TGTGCCAGCAGCCTACGGACAGGGACCTACGAGCAGTACTTC. The genes are TRBV7-9 and TRBJ2-7, with 8 bases matching TRBD1. J lost 2 bases, V lost 5 bases, and 5 bases had no gene match. This CDR3 has 14 residues. In germline, CDR1 is SEHNR, CDR2 FQNEAQ (reference sequence).